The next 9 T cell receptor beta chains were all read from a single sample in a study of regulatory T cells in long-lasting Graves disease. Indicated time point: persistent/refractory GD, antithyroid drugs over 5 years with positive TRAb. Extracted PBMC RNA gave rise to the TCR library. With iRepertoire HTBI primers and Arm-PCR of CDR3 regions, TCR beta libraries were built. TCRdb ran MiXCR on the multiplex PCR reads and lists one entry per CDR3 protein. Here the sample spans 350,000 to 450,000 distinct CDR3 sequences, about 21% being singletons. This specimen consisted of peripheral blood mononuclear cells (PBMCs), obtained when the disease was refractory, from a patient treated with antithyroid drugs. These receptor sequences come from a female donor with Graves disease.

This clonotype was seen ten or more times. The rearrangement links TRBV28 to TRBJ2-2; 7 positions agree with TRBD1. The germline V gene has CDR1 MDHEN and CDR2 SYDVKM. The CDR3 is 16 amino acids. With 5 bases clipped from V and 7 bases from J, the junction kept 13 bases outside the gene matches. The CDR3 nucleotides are TGTGCCAGCAGTCCCCGGGACAGAGGACCGGGCGGGGAGCTGTTTTTT. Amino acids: CASSPRDRGPGGELFF.

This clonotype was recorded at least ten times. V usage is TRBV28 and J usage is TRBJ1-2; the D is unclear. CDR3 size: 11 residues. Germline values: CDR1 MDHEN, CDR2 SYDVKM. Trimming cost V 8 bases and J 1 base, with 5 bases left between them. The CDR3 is CASQSNYGYTF. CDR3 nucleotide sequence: TGTGCCAGCCAAAGTAACTATGGCTACACCTTC.

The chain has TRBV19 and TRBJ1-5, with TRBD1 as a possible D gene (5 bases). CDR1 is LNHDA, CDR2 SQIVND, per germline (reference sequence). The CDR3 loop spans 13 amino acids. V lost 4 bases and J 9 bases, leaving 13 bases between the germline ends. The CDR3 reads CASSRGVVGPQHF. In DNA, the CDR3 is TGTGCCAGTAGTAGGGGGGTCGTGGGGCCCCAGCATTTT.

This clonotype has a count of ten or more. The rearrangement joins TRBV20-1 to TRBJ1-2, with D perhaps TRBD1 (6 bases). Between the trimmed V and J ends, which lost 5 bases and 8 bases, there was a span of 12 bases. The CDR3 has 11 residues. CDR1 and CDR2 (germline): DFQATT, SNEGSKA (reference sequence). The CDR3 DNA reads TGCAGTGCTCGACAGGTGGCGGGCTACACCTTC. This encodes CSARQVAGYTF.

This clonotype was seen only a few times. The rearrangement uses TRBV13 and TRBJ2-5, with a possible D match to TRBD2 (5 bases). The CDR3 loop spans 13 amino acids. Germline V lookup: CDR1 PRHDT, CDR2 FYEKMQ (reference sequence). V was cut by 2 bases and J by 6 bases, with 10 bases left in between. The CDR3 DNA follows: TGTGCCAGCAGCTTATTAGCGTCTCAGACCCAGTACTTC. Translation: CASSLLASQTQYF.

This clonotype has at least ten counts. The CDR3 reads CAIGENTEAFF. In DNA form, the CDR3 reads TGTGCCATCGGCGAGAACACTGAAGCTTTCTTT. The rearrangement links TRBV10-3 to TRBJ1-1; D not certain. V lost 8 bases and J lost 1, with 5 bases in between. The CDR3 length is 11 residues. Germline V CDR1 and CDR2: ENHRY, SYGVKD.

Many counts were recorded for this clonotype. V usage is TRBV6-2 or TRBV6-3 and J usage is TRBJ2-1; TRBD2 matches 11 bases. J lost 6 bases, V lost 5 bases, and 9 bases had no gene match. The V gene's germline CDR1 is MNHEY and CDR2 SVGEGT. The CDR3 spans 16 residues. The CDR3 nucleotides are TGTGCCAGCAGTGAAGGATCTAGCGGGAGGACCAATGAGCAGTTCTTC. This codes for CASSEGSSGRTNEQFF.

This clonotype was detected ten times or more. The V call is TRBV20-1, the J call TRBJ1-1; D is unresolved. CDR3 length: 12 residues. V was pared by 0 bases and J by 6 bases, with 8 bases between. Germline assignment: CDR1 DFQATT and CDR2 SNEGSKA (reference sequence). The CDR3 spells CSARDDTAEAFF. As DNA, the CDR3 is TGCAGTGCTAGAGACGACACAGCTGAAGCTTTCTTT.

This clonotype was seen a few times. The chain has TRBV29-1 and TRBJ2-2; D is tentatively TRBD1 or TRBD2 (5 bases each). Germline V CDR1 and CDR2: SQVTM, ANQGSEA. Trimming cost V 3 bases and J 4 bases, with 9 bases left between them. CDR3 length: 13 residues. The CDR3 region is CSVDREFTGELFF. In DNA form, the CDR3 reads TGCAGCGTTGACAGGGAGTTCACCGGGGAGCTGTTTTTT.